These T cell receptor beta chains were read from a single sample in a study of blood T cells in healthy people across ages. Using its own MiXCR run on the 5' RACE reads, TCRdb lists one record per CDR3 protein. The sample lists 1.5 million or so distinct CDR3 sequences; roughly 43% were seen once. The sequencing input was blood. The receptors here all came from a woman aged 18-29 years in good health. The CDR3 runs from the conserved cysteine through the conserved F or W. D genes are given only for firm matches. The listing skips clone size in some rows; elsewhere it reads once, few, many or a size class.

d_gene | abundance | j_gene | v_gene | CDR3nt | CDR3aa
. | . | TRBJ2-7 | TRBV12-3/TRBV12-4 | TGTGCCAGCAGTGTCCGCAGGGAACTCGGGCAGTACTTC | CASSVRRELGQYF
TRBD1 | many | TRBJ1-2 | TRBV5-1 | TGCGCCAGCAGCTTGGTTGGAGGGGGCGACTATGGCTACACCTTC | CASSLVGGGDYGYTF
. | few | TRBJ1-2 | TRBV7-9 | TGTGCCAGCAGCTATCCGGGGGCCCCTTTCTATGGCTACACCTTC | CASSYPGAPFYGYTF
. | few | TRBJ1-2 | TRBV4-1 | TGCGCCAGCAGCCAAGATACGGGGGCAGCTAAGAATGGCTACACCTTC | CASSQDTGAAKNGYTF
TRBD1 | . | TRBJ1-3 | TRBV3-1 | TGTGCCAGCAGCCAAGGGGGGTGGGACAGAGCCTTCTCTGGAAACACCATATATTTT | CASSQGGWDRAFSGNTIYF
TRBD1 | . | TRBJ1-1 | TRBV11-2 | TGTGCCAGCAGCTTCGTCAGGGGGCGCGGGGCTGAAGCTTTCTTT | CASSFVRGRGAEAFF
TRBD1 | few | TRBJ2-7 | TRBV4-3 | TGCGCCAGCAGCCAAGCGTGGGACAGCACCTACGAGCAGTACTTC | CASSQAWDSTYEQYF
. | . | TRBJ1-2 | TRBV10-3 | TGTGCCATCAGTGACGAGGAGCGTAACTATGGCTACACCTTC | CAISDEERNYGYTF
TRBD1 | . | TRBJ2-2 | TRBV28 | TGTGCCAGCGGGCCTTGGGAGGACAGGGGTGCCGGGGAGCTGTTTTTT | CASGPWEDRGAGELFF
. | once | TRBJ1-1 | TRBV6-5 | TGTGCCAGCAGTTACTCGGCCCGGACTGAAGCTTTCTTT | CASSYSARTEAFF
TRBD1 | few | TRBJ1-4 | TRBV15 | TGTGCCACCAGCAGAGATCCCGGACAGGGGGCTGAAAAACTGTTTTTT | CATSRDPGQGAEKLFF
. | . | TRBJ2-6 | TRBV5-1 | TGCGCCAGCAGCTTGGTCTTCTCTGGGGCCAACGTCCTGACTTTC | CASSLVFSGANVLTF
. | many | TRBJ1-1 | TRBV7-9 | TGTGCCAGCAGCTTAGCGGACAGCAACACTGAAGCTTTCTTT | CASSLADSNTEAFF
TRBD1 | few | TRBJ1-2 | TRBV20-1 | TGCAGTGCTATTACAGGGGGCGAGCGAGGCTACACCTTC | CSAITGGERGYTF
. | once | TRBJ2-7 | TRBV21-1 | TGTGCCAGCAGCAAAGCCGCCAGGGTCTGGTACGAGCAGTACTTC | CASSKAARVWYEQYF
. | few | TRBJ1-2 | TRBV29-1 | TGCAGCGTTTCTCGGGCATCGTATGGCTACACCTTC | CSVSRASYGYTF
. | few | TRBJ2-7 | TRBV20-1 | TGCAGTGCTAGAAAGAGCGGGTTATCCTACGAGCAGTACTTC | CSARKSGLSYEQYF
. | . | TRBJ1-1 | TRBV27 | TGTGCCACCAGACATTTGAACACTGAAGCTTTCTTT | CATRHLNTEAFF
. | few | TRBJ2-1 | TRBV29-1 | TGCAGCGCCACCGGGACTCTTCTCAATGAGCAGTTCTTC | CSATGTLLNEQFF
TRBD1 | few | TRBJ1-2 | TRBV6-6 | TGTGCCAGCAGTTACCCGGGACAGGGAATTTTTGGCTACACCTTC | CASSYPGQGIFGYTF